This T cell receptor beta chain was captured in a study of radiation and T cells in renal cell carcinoma. Note on this clone: Its matching antigen is unknown.

With 3 bases removed from V and 4 bases from J, the gap between germline ends came to 19 bases. The CDR3 has 16 residues. CDR1 and CDR2 from the germline V gene are SGDLS and YYNGEE. The method was immunoSEQ multiplex PCR; TCRdb's version includes in-frame clones alone and lacks a portion of them. The repertoire holds about 140,000 clones, with over 65% as singletons. Findings of the study overall: Pretreatment tumor biopsies were lacking, so baseline clonotypes are unknown. From baseline, blood top tumor clonotypes peaked at 2 weeks post-radiation.

The time point denotes: baseline pretreatment blood. Stated treatment: 15 Gy SBRT to primary tumor, nephrectomy 4 weeks later. Serial blood draws occurred at baseline and 2 and 4 weeks post-SBRT. The tumor was a clear cell renal cell carcinoma. Material: blood, obtained from a patient whose treatment included radiotherapy and nephrectomy. The source of this sequence is a woman aged 50 to 60 with renal cell carcinoma. The chain recombines TRBV9 with TRBJ1-1, with D maybe TRBD1 (6 bases). The CDR3 is CASSASIGEGGTEAFF. The CDR3 nucleotides are TGTGCCAGCAGCGCTAGCATCGGGGAAGGGGGCACTGAAGCTTTCTTT.